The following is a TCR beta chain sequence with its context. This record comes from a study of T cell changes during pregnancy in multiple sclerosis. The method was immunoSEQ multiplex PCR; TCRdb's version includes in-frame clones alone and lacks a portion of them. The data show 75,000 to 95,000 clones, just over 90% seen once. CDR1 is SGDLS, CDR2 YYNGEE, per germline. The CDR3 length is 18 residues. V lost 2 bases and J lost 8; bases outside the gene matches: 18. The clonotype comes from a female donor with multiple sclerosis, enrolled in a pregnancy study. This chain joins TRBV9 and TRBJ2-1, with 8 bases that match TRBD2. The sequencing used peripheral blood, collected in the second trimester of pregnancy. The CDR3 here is CASSVFPQQPGLDDEQFF. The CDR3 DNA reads TGTGCCAGCAGCGTCTTCCCTCAACAGCCGGGACTAGACGATGAGCAGTTCTTC.